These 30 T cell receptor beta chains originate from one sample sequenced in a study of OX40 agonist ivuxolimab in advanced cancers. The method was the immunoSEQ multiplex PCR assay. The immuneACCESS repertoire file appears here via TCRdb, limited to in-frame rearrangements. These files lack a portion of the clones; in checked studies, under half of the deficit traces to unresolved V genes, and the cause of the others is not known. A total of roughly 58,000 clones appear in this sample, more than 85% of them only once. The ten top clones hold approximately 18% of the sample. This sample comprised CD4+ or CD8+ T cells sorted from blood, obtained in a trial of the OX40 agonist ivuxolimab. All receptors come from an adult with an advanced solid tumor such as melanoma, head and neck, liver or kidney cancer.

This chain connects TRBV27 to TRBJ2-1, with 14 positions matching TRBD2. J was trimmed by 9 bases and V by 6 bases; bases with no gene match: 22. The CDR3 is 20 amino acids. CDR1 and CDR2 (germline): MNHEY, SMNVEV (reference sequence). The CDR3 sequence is CASSPIGTSGSGSRYGEQFF. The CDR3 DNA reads TGTGCCAGCAGCCCAATTGGGACTAGCGGGAGTGGAAGCCGGTACGGTGAGCAGTTCTTC.

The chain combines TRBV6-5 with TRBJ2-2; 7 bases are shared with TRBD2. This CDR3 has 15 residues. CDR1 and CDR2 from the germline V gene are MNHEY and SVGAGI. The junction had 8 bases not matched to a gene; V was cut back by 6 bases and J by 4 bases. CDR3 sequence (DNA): TGTGCCAGCAGCCACGGGGGGAGCAGCACCGGGGAGCTGTTTTTT. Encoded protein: CASSHGGSSTGELFF.

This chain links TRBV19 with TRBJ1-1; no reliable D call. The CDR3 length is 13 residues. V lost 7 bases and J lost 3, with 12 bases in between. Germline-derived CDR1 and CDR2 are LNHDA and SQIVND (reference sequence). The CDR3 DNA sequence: TGTGCCAGTAAGGGAGGGTTGGACACTGAAGCTTTCTTT. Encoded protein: CASKGGLDTEAFF.

CDR3 coding DNA: TGTGCCAGCAGGTCGACCCTAAATTTCCCCGAGCAGTACTTC. Residues: CASRSTLNFPEQYF. V is TRBV6-5 and J is TRBJ2-7, with unresolved D. The CDR3 is 14 amino acids. The ends were cut back, 6 bases at V and 6 bases at J, with 18 bases in the middle. CDR1 is MNHEY and CDR2 is SVGAGI in the germline V gene.

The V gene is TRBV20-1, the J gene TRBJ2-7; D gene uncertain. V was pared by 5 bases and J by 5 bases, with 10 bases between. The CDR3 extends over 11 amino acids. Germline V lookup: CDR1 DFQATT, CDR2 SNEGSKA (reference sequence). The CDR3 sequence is CSAGEGNEQYF. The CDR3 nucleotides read TGCAGTGCTGGGGAAGGTAACGAGCAGTACTTC.

CDR3 protein: CASSLSSGNTIYF. The CDR3 DNA sequence: TGTGCCAGCAGTTTAAGCTCTGGAAACACCATATATTTT. The gene calls are TRBV27 and TRBJ1-3; D unresolved. CDR3 length: 13 amino acids. The V and J ends lost 2 bases and 0 bases respectively, with 2 bases between them. Germline lookup yields CDR1 MNHEY and CDR2 SMNVEV (reference sequence).

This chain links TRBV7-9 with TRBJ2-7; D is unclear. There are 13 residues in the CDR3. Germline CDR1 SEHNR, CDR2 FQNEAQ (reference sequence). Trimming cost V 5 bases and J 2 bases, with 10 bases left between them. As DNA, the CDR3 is TGTGCCAGCAGCCCCCCTGGGGCCTACGAGCAGTACTTC. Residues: CASSPPGAYEQYF.

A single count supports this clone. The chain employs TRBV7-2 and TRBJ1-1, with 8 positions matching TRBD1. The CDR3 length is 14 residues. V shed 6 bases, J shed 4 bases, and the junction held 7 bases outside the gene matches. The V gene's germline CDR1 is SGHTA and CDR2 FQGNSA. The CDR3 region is CASRFGTGFTEAFF. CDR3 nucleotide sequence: TGTGCCAGCAGGTTCGGGACAGGCTTCACTGAAGCTTTCTTT. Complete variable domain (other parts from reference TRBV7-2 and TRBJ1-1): GAGVSQSPSNKVTEKGKDVELRCDPISGHTALYWYRQSLGQGLEFLIYFQGNSAPDKSGLPSDRFSAERTGGSVSTLTIQRTQQEDSAVYLCASRFGTGFTEAFFGQGTRLTVV.

The CDR3 loop is CASSFGGGRTEAFF. The CDR3 coding sequence is TGTGCCAGCAGTTTTGGGGGGGGAAGGACTGAAGCTTTCTTT. The chain recombines TRBV27 with TRBJ1-1; possibly TRBD1 for D (5 bases). The ends were cut back, 3 bases at V and 5 bases at J, with 13 bases in the middle. CDR1 is MNHEY and CDR2 is SMNVEV in the germline V gene (reference sequence). The CDR3 has 14 residues.

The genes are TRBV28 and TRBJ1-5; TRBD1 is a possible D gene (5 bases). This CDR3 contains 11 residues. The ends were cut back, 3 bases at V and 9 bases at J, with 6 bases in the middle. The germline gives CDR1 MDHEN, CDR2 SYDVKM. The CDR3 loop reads CASSFGGPQHF. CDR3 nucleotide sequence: TGTGCCAGCAGTTTCGGGGGGCCCCAGCATTTT.

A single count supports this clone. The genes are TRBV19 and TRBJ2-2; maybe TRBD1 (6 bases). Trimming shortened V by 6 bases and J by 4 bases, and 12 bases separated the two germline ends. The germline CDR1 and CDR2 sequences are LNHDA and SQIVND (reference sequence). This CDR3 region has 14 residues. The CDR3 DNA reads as TGTGCCAGTAGCCTCGTCAGGGGCACCGGGGAGCTGTTTTTT. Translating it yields CASSLVRGTGELFF.

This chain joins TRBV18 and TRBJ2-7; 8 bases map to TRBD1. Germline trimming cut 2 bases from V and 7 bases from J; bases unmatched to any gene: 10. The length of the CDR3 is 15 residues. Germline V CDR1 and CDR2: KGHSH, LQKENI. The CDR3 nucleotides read TGTGCCAGCTCACCAAGGGACAGGACCTTTCTAGAGCAGTACTTC. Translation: CASSPRDRTFLEQYF.

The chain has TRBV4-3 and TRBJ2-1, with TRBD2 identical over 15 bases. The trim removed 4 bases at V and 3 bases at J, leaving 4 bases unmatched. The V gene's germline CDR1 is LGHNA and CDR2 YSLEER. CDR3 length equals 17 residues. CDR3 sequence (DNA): TGCGCCAGCAGCCCCGGACTAGCGGGAGGGCTCTACAATGAGCAGTTCTTC. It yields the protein CASSPGLAGGLYNEQFF.

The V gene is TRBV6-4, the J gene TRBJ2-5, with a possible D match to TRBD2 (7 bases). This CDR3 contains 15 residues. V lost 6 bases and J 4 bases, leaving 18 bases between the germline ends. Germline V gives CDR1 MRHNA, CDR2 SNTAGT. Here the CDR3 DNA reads TGTGCCAGCAGCCCTCGGGGGGCCCGGCGAGAGACCCAGTACTTC. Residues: CASSPRGARRETQYF.

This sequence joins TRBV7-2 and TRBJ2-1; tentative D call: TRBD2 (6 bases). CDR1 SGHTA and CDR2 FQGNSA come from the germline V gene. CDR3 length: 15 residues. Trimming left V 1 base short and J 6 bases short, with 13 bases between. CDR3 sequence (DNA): TGTGCCAGCAGCTTAGGCGTCGGAGGGTCCAATGAGCAGTTCTTC. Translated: CASSLGVGGSNEQFF.

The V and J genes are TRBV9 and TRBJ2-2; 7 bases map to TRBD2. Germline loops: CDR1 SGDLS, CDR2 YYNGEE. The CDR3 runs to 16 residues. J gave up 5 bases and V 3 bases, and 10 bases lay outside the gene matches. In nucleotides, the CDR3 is TGTGCCAGCAGCGCCCGGACTAGTCCAGTGACCGGGGAGCTGTTTTTT. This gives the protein CASSARTSPVTGELFF. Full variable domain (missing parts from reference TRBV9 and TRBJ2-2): DSGVTQTPKHLITATGQRVTLRCSPRSGDLSVYWYQQSLDQGLQFLIQYYNGEERAKGNILERFSAQQFPDLHSELNLSSLELGDSALYFCASSARTSPVTGELFFGEGSRLTVL.

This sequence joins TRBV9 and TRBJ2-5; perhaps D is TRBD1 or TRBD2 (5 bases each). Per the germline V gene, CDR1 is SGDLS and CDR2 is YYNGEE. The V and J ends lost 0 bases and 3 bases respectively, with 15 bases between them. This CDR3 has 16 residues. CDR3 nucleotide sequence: TGTGCCAGCAGCGTAGGGGCGGCAGGGAGAAAAGAGACCCAGTACTTC. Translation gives CASSVGAAGRKETQYF.

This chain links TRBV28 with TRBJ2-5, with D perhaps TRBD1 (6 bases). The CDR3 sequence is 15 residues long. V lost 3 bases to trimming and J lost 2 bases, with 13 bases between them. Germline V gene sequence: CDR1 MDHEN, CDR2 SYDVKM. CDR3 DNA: TGTGCCAGCAGTTTCTCGGACAGAGGGCAAGAGACCCAGTACTTC. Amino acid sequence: CASSFSDRGQETQYF.

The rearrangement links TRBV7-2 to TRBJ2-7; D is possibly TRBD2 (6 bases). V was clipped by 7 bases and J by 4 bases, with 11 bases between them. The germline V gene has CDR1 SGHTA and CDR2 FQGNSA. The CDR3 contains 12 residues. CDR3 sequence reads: CASTVSGYEQYF. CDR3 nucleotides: TGTGCCAGCACCGTTAGCGGTTACGAGCAGTACTTC.

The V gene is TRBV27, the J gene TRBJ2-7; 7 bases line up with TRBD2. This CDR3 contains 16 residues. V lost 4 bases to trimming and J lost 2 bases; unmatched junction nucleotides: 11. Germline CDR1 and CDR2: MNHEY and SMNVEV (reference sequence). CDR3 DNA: TGTGCCAGCAGTTCCTCCCTAGCGGAGTCGACCTACGAGCAGTACTTC. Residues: CASSSSLAESTYEQYF.

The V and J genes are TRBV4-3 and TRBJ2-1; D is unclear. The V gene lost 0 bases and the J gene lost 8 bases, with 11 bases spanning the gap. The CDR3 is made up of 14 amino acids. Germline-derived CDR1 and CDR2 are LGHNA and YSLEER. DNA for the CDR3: TGCGCCAGCAGCCAAGATTCCACCTTCCATGAGCAGTTCTTC. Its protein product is CASSQDSTFHEQFF.

CDR3 amino acids: CASSSGEDTGELFF. The CDR3 bases are TGCGCCAGCAGTTCAGGGGAGGACACCGGGGAGCTGTTTTTT. V gene TRBV5-1 combines with J gene TRBJ2-2; D assignment may be TRBD1 or TRBD2 (6 bases each). V lost 5 bases, J lost 3 bases, and 11 bases lay in between. CDR1 is SGHRS, CDR2 YFSETQ, per germline. The CDR3 runs 14 residues.

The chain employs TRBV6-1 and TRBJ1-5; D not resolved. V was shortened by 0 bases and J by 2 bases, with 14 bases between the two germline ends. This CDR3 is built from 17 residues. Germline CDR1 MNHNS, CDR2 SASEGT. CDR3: CASSEAPWPHGNQPQHF. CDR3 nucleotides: TGTGCCAGCAGTGAAGCGCCTTGGCCCCATGGCAATCAGCCCCAGCATTTT.

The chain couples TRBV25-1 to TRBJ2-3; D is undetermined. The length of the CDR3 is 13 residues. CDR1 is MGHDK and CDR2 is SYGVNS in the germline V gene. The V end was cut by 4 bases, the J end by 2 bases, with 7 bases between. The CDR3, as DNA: TGTGCCAGCAGTGTGGGGATCACAGATACGCAGTATTTT. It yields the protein CASSVGITDTQYF. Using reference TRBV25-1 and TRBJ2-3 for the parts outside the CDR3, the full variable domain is EADIYQTPRYLVIGTGKKITLECSQTMGHDKMYWYQQDPGMELHLIHYSYGVNSTEKGDLSSESTVSRIRTEHFPLTLESARPSHTSQYLCASSVGITDTQYFGPGTRLTVL.

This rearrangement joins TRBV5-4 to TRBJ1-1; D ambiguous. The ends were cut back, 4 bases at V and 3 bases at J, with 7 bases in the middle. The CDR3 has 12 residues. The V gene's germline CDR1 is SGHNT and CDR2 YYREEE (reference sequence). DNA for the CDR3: TGTGCCAGCAGCCCCGGCGACACTGAAGCTTTCTTT. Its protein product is CASSPGDTEAFF.

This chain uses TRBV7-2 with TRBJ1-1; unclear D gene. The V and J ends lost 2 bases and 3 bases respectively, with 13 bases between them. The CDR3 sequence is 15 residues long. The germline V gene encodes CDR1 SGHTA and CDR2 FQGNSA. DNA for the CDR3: TGTGCCAGCAGCTTAATGACGGCCTTGTACACTGAAGCTTTCTTT. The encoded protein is CASSLMTALYTEAFF.

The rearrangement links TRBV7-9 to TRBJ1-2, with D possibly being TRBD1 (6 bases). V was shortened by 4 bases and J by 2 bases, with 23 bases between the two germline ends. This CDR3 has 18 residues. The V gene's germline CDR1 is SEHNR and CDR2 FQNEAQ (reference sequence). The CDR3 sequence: CASSSTPILGQMNYGYTF. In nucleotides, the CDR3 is TGTGCCAGCAGCTCGACTCCGATCCTCGGACAGATGAACTATGGCTACACCTTC.

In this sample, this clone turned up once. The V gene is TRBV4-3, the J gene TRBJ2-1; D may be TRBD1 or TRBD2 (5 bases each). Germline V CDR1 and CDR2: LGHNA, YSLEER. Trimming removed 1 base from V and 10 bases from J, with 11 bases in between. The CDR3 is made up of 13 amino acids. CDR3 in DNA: TGCGCCAGCAGCCAAGGGGGGTTAAAGGAGCAGTTCTTC. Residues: CASSQGGLKEQFF.

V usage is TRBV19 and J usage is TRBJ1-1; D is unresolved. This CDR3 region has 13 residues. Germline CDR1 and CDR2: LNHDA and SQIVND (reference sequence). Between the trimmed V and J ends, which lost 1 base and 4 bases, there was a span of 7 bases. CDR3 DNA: TGTGCCAGTAGTATAGGACCGGCCACTGAAGCTTTCTTT. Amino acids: CASSIGPATEAFF.

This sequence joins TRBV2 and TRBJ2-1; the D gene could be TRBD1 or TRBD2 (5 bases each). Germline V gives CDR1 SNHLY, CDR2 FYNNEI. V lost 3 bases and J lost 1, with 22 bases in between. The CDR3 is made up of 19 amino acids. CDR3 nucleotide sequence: TGTGCCAGCAGTGAGGGGGTCGGGGCCGAGGAGCTGTCCTACAATGAGCAGTTCTTC. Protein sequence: CASSEGVGAEELSYNEQFF.